This T cell receptor (beta chain) was sequenced during a study of neurological immune-mediated disorders. Deletions cut 0 bases from V and 4 bases from J, with 11 bases between. Per germline, CDR1 SGDLS and CDR2 YYNGEE. This CDR3 comprises 15 residues. Many counts were recorded for this clonotype. Its antigen is currently unknown. Each TCR transcript was tagged with a 10-nucleotide random UMI during 5'RACE. TCRdb reanalysed the 5' RACE reads using MiXCR and keeps one entry per CDR3 protein. Here the sample spans about 18,000 distinct CDR3 sequences, approximately 15% being singletons. Regarding the study as a whole: The greatest degree of TCR clonal expansion was observed in HTLV-1-associated myelopathy, with the lowest in multiple sclerosis, below that of healthy controls. Subjects shared no identical expanded-clone CDR3 amino acid sequences, suggesting private TCR-beta repertoires in all groups.

Material for sequencing was CD4+ T cells from blood. This sequence was found in a woman aged 60-75 years with HTLV-1-associated myelopathy (HAM/TSP). The chain combines TRBV9 with TRBJ1-5; D may be TRBD1 (5 bases). Written as DNA, the CDR3 is TGTGCCAGCAGCGTAGAGGGGAACCCAAATCAGCCCCAGCATTTT. Encoded protein: CASSVEGNPNQPQHF. Complete variable domain (other parts from reference TRBV9 and TRBJ1-5): DSGVTQTPKHLITATGQRVTLRCSPRSGDLSVYWYQQSLDQGLQFLIQYYNGEERAKGNILERFSAQQFPDLHSELNLSSLELGDSALYFCASSVEGNPNQPQHFGDGTRLSIL.